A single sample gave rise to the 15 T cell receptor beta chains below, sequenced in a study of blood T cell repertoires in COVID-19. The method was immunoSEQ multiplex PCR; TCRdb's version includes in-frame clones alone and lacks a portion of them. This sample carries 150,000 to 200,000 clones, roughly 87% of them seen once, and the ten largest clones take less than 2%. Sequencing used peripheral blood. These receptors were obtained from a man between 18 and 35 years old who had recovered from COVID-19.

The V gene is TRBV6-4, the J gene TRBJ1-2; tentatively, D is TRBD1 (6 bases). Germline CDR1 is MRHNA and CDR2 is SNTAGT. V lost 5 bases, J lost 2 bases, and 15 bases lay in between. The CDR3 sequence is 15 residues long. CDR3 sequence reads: CASSKGTSGNYGYTF. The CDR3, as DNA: TGTGCCAGCAGTAAGGGGACATCCGGAAACTATGGCTACACCTTC.

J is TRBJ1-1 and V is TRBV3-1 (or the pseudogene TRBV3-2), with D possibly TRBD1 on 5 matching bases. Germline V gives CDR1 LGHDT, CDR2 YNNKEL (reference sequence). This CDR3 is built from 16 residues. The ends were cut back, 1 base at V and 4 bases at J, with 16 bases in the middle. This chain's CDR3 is CASSQVGTGGGTEAFF. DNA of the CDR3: TGTGCCAGCAGCCAAGTCGGGACGGGGGGTGGCACTGAAGCTTTCTTT.

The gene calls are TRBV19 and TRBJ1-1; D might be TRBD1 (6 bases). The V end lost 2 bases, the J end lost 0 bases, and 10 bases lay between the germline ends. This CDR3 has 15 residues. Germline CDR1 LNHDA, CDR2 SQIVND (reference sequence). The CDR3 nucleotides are TGTGCCAGTAGTATAACGGACAGCTTGAACACTGAAGCTTTCTTT. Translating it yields CASSITDSLNTEAFF.

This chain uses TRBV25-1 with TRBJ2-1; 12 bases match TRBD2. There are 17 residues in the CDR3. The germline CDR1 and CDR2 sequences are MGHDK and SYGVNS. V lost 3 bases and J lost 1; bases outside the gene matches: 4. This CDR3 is CASSDLAGGRSYNEQFF. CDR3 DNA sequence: TGTGCCAGCAGTGATCTAGCGGGAGGGCGGTCCTACAATGAGCAGTTCTTC.

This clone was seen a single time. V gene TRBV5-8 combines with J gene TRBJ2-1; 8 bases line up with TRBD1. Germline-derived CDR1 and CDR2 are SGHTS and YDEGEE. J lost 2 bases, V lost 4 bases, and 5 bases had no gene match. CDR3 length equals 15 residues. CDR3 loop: CASSRQGRTYNEQFF. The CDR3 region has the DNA TGTGCCAGCAGCCGACAGGGGAGGACCTACAATGAGCAGTTCTTC.

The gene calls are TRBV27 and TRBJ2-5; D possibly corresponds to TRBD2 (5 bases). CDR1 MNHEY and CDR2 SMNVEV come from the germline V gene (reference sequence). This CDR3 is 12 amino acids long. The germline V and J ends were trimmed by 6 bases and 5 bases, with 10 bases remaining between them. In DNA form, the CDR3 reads TGTGCCAGCAGCCCGGGCGGGGAGACCCAGTACTTC. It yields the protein CASSPGGETQYF.

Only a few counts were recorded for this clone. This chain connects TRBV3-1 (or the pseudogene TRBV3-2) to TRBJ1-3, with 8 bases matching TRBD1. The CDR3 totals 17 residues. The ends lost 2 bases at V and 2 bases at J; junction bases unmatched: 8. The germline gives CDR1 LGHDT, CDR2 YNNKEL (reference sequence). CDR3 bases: TGTGCCAGCAGCCAAAAGTTCCAGGGGGCTGCTGGAAACACCATATATTTT. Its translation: CASSQKFQGAAGNTIYF.

The CDR3 loop is CSVVGLHSYEQYF. In DNA, the CDR3 is TGCAGCGTTGTGGGCCTGCACTCCTACGAGCAGTACTTC. J is TRBJ2-7 and V is TRBV29-1; D is uncertain. Germline loops: CDR1 SQVTM, CDR2 ANQGSEA. The CDR3 totals 13 residues. Trimming pared 4 bases from V and 0 bases from J, leaving 10 bases between.

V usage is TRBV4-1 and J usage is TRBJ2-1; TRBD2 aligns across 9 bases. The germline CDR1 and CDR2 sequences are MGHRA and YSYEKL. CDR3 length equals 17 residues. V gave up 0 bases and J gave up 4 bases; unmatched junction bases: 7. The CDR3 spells CASSQEFQREVYNEQFF. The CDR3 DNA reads TGCGCCAGCAGCCAAGAATTCCAGCGGGAGGTGTACAATGAGCAGTTCTTC.

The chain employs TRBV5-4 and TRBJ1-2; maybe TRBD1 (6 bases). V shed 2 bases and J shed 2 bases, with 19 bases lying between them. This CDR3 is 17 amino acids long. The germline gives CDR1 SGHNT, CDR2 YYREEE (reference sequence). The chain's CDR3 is CASSFGGGLKGNYGYTF. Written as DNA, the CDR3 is TGTGCCAGCAGCTTCGGCGGGGGGCTTAAAGGGAACTATGGCTACACCTTC.

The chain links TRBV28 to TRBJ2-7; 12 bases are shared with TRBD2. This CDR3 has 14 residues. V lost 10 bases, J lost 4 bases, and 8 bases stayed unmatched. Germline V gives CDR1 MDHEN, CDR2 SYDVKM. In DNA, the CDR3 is TGTGCCACCTACGAGGGGACTAGCGGGTACGAGCAGTACTTC. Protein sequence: CATYEGTSGYEQYF. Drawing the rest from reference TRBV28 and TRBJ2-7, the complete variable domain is DVKVTQSSRYLVKRTGEKVFLECVQDMDHENMFWYRQDPGLGLRLIYFSYDVKMKEKGDIPEGYSVSREKKERFSLILESASTNQTSMYLCATYEGTSGYEQYFGPGTRLTVT.

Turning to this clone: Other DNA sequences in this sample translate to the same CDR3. This CDR3 is CASSRGQGNTEAFF. The DNA for the CDR3 is TGTGCCAGCTCCCGGGGACAGGGGAACACTGAAGCTTTCTTT. The rearrangement links TRBV18 to TRBJ1-1, with 9 bases that match TRBD1. Germline loops: CDR1 KGHSH, CDR2 LQKENI. CDR3 length: 14 amino acids. V trimming: 6 bases; J trimming: 1 base; junction bases outside the gene matches: 3.

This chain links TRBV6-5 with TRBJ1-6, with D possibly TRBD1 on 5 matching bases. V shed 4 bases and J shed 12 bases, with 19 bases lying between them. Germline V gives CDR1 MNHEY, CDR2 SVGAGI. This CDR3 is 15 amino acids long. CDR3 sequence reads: CASSSTASFNKPLHF. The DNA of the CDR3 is TGTGCCAGCAGTTCGACAGCATCCTTTAACAAACCCCTCCACTTT.

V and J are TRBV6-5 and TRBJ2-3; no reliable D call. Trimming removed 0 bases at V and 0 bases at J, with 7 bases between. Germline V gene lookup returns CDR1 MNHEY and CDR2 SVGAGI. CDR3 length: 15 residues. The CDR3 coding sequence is TGTGCCAGCAGTTACTCTGGCCTCAGCACAGATACGCAGTATTTT. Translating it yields CASSYSGLSTDTQYF.

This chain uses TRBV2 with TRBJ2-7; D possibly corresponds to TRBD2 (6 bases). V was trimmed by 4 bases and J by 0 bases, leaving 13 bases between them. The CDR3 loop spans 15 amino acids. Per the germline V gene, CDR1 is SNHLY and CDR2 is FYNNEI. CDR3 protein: CASSAYVGSSYEQYF. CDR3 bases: TGTGCCAGCAGTGCGTATGTCGGGAGCTCCTACGAGCAGTACTTC.